This paragraph covers one T cell receptor beta chain sequence. The data belong to a study of T cells in Graves' hyperthyroidism and ophthalmopathy. Regions amplified from RNA transcripts were the TCR beta CDR3 regions. TCR CDR3 underwent first-round RT-PCR with the HTBI primer set. TCRdb itself ran the multiplex PCR reads through MiXCR, one entry per CDR3 protein. The table lists about 610,000 distinct CDR3 sequences, roughly 14% of them singletons, with about 3.9% in the top ten. This CDR3 has 12 residues. Trimming cost V 9 bases and J 4 bases, with 12 bases left between them. The germline V gene has CDR1 MDHEN and CDR2 SYDVKM.

The chain links TRBV28 to TRBJ1-1; D possibly corresponds to TRBD1 (6 bases). The TCR originated in a woman aged 40-49 years with Graves' ophthalmopathy. Material for sequencing was blood. CDR3 residues: CASTGQITEAFF. CDR3 nucleotides: TGTGCCAGTACGGGACAAATCACTGAAGCTTTCTTT.